The entry that follows covers one T cell receptor (beta chain) sequence. This sample stems from a study of cytomegalovirus exposure and HLA in healthy donors. Use of 60 Vbeta and 13 Jbeta primers characterized the PCR. The assay was immunoSEQ multiplex PCR, and TCRdb's table has in-frame clones only and misses some. This sample carries roughly 150,000 clones, 64% of them seen once, and the ten largest clones take about 2.9%. V gave up 5 bases and J gave up 6 bases, with 7 bases separating them. The CDR3 consists of 12 residues. Germline V CDR1 and CDR2: SGHTA, FQGTGA. The gene calls are TRBV7-3 and TRBJ2-2; no clear D gene. The receptor's source is a woman aged 30 to 39 in good health and CMV-seropositive. What was sequenced was PBMCs. The CDR3 DNA is TGTGCCAGCAGCCCCACTTCCGGGGAGCTGTTTTTT. Protein product: CASSPTSGELFF.